This entry lists 25 T cell receptor beta chains sequenced from one sample in a study of T cell repertoires in MIS-A myocarditis (dated by TCRdb to 2022 to 2024). Library preparation was by the immunoSEQ multiplex PCR assay. Here the immuneACCESS table is served through TCRdb, limited to in-frame sequences with V and J called. Missing clones are a known gap in these copies; in checked studies unresolved V genes cover under half, and the rest lacks a known reason. In this sample the table shows 14,000 to 15,000 clones, 70% to 75% of which occur a single time. Around 60% of the sample is taken by the ten largest. Material for sequencing was left ventricle heart tissue obtained at autopsy. The cell subset or site label, read with the paper, signifies: cardiac tissue sample (left or right ventricle, interventricular septum, or pericardium). The source is a man between 18 and 35 years old with fulminant myocarditis from multisystem inflammatory syndrome in adults (MIS-A) after COVID-19.

The CDR3 loop is CASSLAMFGGGRTDTQYF. The CDR3 nucleotides are TGTGCCAGCAGCTTAGCGATGTTTGGGGGGGGGCGCACAGATACGCAGTATTTT. The chain has TRBV7-2 and TRBJ2-3; a weak D match, TRBD2 (7 bases). The CDR3 has 18 residues. Germline lookup yields CDR1 SGHTA and CDR2 FQGNSA. V was shortened by 0 bases and J by 1 base, with 17 bases between the two germline ends.

This clone was seen only once. The gene calls are TRBV28 and TRBJ2-7; no reliable D call. This CDR3 spans 10 amino acids. The germline V gene encodes CDR1 MDHEN and CDR2 SYDVKM. V gave up 8 bases and J gave up 7 bases, with 9 bases separating them. The CDR3, as DNA: TGTGCCAGCGCGAACTGGGAGCAGTACTTC. Protein product: CASANWEQYF.

The chain recombines TRBV5-1 with TRBJ1-6; D might be TRBD1 (5 bases). Germline V gives CDR1 SGHRS, CDR2 YFSETQ. V dropped 5 bases and J dropped 10 bases, with 13 bases sitting between them. The CDR3 consists of 13 residues. The CDR3 reads CASSKEGTSPLHF. DNA of the CDR3: TGCGCCAGCAGTAAGGAGGGGACCTCACCCCTCCACTTT.

This clone has a handful of counts. The chain links TRBV10-3 to TRBJ1-1, with a weak D call TRBD1 (5 bases). CDR3 length equals 12 residues. V dropped 1 base and J dropped 6 bases, with 6 bases sitting between them. Germline loops: CDR1 ENHRY, CDR2 SYGVKD. In DNA, the CDR3 is TGTGCCATCAGTGAGTGGGGGGCTGAAGCTTTCTTT. Its protein is CAISEWGAEAFF.

V and J are TRBV7-9 and TRBJ2-7, with D perhaps TRBD1 (5 bases). The germline V and J ends were trimmed by 5 bases and 2 bases, with 7 bases remaining between them. Germline V lookup: CDR1 SEHNR, CDR2 FQNEAQ (reference sequence). This CDR3 has 12 amino acids. CDR3 sequence reads: CASSPGTYEQYF. DNA for the CDR3: TGTGCCAGCAGCCCAGGGACCTACGAGCAGTACTTC.

The chain employs TRBV10-3 and TRBJ2-7; TRBD1 might be the D (6 bases). The V and J ends lost 4 bases and 6 bases respectively, with 13 bases between them. Looked up from germline, CDR1 is ENHRY and CDR2 is SYGVKD. The CDR3 extends over 13 amino acids. The CDR3 DNA sequence: TGTGCCATCAGTGCAACTCAGGGGCTCGAGCAGTACTTC. This codes for CAISATQGLEQYF.

V gene TRBV15 combines with J gene TRBJ2-5; D assignment may be TRBD1 or TRBD2 (5 bases each). CDR3 length: 15 amino acids. Trimming cost V 0 bases and J 2 bases, with 10 bases left between them. CDR1 and CDR2 from the germline V gene are LNHNV and YYDKDF (reference sequence). This CDR3 is CATSRDPGPQETQYF. The CDR3 DNA reads as TGTGCCACCAGCAGAGATCCGGGACCTCAAGAGACCCAGTACTTC.

This chain joins TRBV6-6 and TRBJ1-3; no firm D call. CDR1 MNHNY and CDR2 SVGAGI come from the germline V gene (reference sequence). The length of the CDR3 is 14 residues. Trimming pared 2 bases from V and 4 bases from J, leaving 9 bases between. The CDR3 nucleotides are TGTGCCAGCAGTTACGTAACGATAGGAAACACCATATATTTT. The encoded protein is CASSYVTIGNTIYF.

This clone was counted a few times. The chain links TRBV11-2 to TRBJ2-7; 8 bases line up with TRBD2. CDR1 SGHAT and CDR2 FQNNGV come from the germline V gene. Trimming took 1 base from V and 0 from J; bases not matched to a gene: 5. The CDR3 contains 16 residues. The CDR3, as DNA: TGTGCCAGCAGCTTAGTATTAGCGGGGCGCTCCTACGAGCAGTACTTC. Translation: CASSLVLAGRSYEQYF.

This clone has a single count. The chain recombines TRBV6-5 with TRBJ1-1; TRBD1 aligns across 10 bases. Losses at the gene ends were 6 bases for V and 5 bases for J; bases not matched to a gene: 9. The germline V gene has CDR1 MNHEY and CDR2 SVGAGI. The CDR3 is 15 residues long. The CDR3 region has the DNA TGTGCCAGCAGAACCGGGACAGGGGTCTTAACTGAAGCTTTCTTT. Translating gives CASRTGTGVLTEAFF.

This clone was seen only a few times. This chain uses TRBV25-1 with TRBJ1-1, with a tentative D call TRBD1 (5 bases). Germline lookup yields CDR1 MGHDK and CDR2 SYGVNS. V was shortened by 5 bases and J by 3 bases, with 7 bases between the two germline ends. This CDR3 has 12 amino acids. CDR3 region: CASSLGDTEAFF. The CDR3 nucleotides read TGTGCCAGCAGTCTGGGGGACACTGAAGCTTTCTTT. The variable domain in full, completed from reference TRBV25-1 and TRBJ1-1, reads EADIYQTPRYLVIGTGKKITLECSQTMGHDKMYWYQQDPGMELHLIHYSYGVNSTEKGDLSSESTVSRIRTEHFPLTLESARPSHTSQYLCASSLGDTEAFFGQGTRLTVV.

This rearrangement joins TRBV14 to TRBJ1-1; D is uncertain. V lost 5 bases and J 6 bases, leaving 7 bases between the germline ends. CDR1 and CDR2 (germline): SGHDN, FVKESK. The CDR3 is 11 residues long. The CDR3 nucleotides are TGTGCCAGCAGCAGCGGTCCTGAAGCTTTCTTT. This codes for CASSSGPEAFF.

V gene TRBV6-5 combines with J gene TRBJ1-4, with 7 nucleotides matching TRBD1. This CDR3 has 15 amino acids. Germline CDR1 reads MNHEY; CDR2 reads SVGAGI. V was clipped by 8 bases and J by 3 bases; unmatched bases: 9. CDR3 in amino acids: CASVPGTESNEKLFF. CDR3 nucleotide sequence: TGTGCCAGCGTACCAGGGACAGAGTCTAATGAAAAACTGTTTTTT.

The chain recombines TRBV11-2 with TRBJ2-2; D is unresolved. The CDR3 is 13 amino acids. The ends were cut back, 2 bases at V and 4 bases at J, with 5 bases in the middle. CDR1 is SGHAT and CDR2 is FQNNGV in the germline V gene. In DNA, the CDR3 is TGTGCCAGCAGCTTATTTCCCACCGGGGAGCTGTTTTTT. It encodes CASSLFPTGELFF. The full variable domain, in which reference TRBV11-2 and TRBJ2-2 provide the parts outside the CDR3, is EAGVAQSPRYKIIEKRQSVAFWCNPISGHATLYWYQQILGQGPKLLIQFQNNGVVDDSQLPKDRFSAERLKGVDSTLKIQPAKLEDSAVYLCASSLFPTGELFFGEGSRLTVL.

The CDR3, as DNA: TGCGCCAGCAGCCAAGATCTAGTGGCTGAGCAGTTCTTC. It is translated as CASSQDLVAEQFF. The chain has TRBV4-1 and TRBJ2-1; D uncertain. The CDR3 is 13 amino acids. Germline V gene sequence: CDR1 MGHRA, CDR2 YSYEKL. V lost 0 bases, J lost 9 bases, and 9 bases lay in between.

With respect to this clone: The sample has other DNA sequences that encode this CDR3 too. V and J are TRBV5-1 and TRBJ1-1; 9 bases match TRBD1. Trimming cost V 2 bases and J 4 bases; bases outside gene matches: 3. Germline values: CDR1 SGHRS, CDR2 YFSETQ. The CDR3 is 14 amino acids. The CDR3 DNA sequence: TGCGCCAGCAGCTTAGGACAGGGGAGCACTGAAGCTTTCTTT. It translates to CASSLGQGSTEAFF.

The chain is built from TRBV19 and TRBJ2-3; D possibly uses TRBD1 or TRBD2 (5 bases each). Deletions cut 0 bases from V and 4 bases from J, with 5 bases between. Per germline, CDR1 LNHDA and CDR2 SQIVND (reference sequence). This CDR3 is built from 13 residues. The CDR3 sequence: CASSIEGADTQYF. The CDR3, as DNA: TGTGCCAGTAGTATAGAGGGGGCAGATACGCAGTATTTT.

This clone was recorded a few times. The V and J genes are TRBV2 and TRBJ1-2; 8 bases map to TRBD1. CDR3 length: 11 amino acids. V trimming: 7 bases; J trimming: 8 bases; junction bases outside the gene matches: 3. CDR1 is SNHLY and CDR2 is FYNNEI in the germline V gene. The CDR3 region is CASTTGVGYTF. The DNA of the CDR3 is TGTGCCAGCACGACAGGGGTCGGCTACACCTTC.

The chain combines TRBV6-5 with TRBJ1-6, with D hard to call. This CDR3 region has 13 residues. Germline lookup yields CDR1 MNHEY and CDR2 SVGAGI. Trimming stripped 6 bases from V and 8 bases from J, with 11 bases between. DNA of the CDR3: TGTGCCAGCAGGATACTTTCGGATTCACCCCTCCACTTT. It specifies CASRILSDSPLHF.

The chain couples TRBV11-2 to TRBJ1-2; D is uncertain. Germline assignment: CDR1 SGHAT and CDR2 FQNNGV. The CDR3 length is 14 residues. Between the trimmed V and J ends, which lost 2 bases and 5 bases, there was a span of 12 bases. The CDR3 coding sequence is TGTGCCAGCAGCTTAACCGACATGGGGTATGGCTACACCTTC. The encoded protein is CASSLTDMGYGYTF.

This chain links TRBV28 with TRBJ2-3; D possibly corresponds to TRBD1 (6 bases). In germline, CDR1 is MDHEN, CDR2 SYDVKM. The CDR3 totals 15 residues. V was cut by 4 bases and J by 3 bases, with 14 bases left in between. CDR3 protein: CASSSPRTATDTQYF. The CDR3 DNA sequence: TGTGCCAGCAGTTCCCCAAGGACAGCGACAGATACGCAGTATTTT.

This chain links TRBV28 with TRBJ1-2; D is unresolved. The CDR3 length is 15 residues. V dropped 5 bases and J dropped 5 bases, with 18 bases sitting between them. From germline, CDR1 is MDHEN and CDR2 SYDVKM. The CDR3, as DNA: TGTGCCAGCAGTGGGAATCGGGCAGTTGAGTATGGCTACACCTTC. It encodes CASSGNRAVEYGYTF.

This clone was seen only a few times. The J gene is TRBJ2-7, the V gene TRBV20-1; 8 bases fit TRBD2. V dropped 3 bases and J dropped 2; count of bases not matched to a gene: 6. Germline CDR1 is DFQATT and CDR2 is SNEGSKA (reference sequence). The CDR3 is made up of 14 amino acids. This CDR3 is CSASPPGGAYEQYF. The CDR3 DNA sequence: TGCAGTGCTAGTCCCCCGGGGGGGGCCTACGAGCAGTACTTC.

The count of this clone is one. This chain uses TRBV9 with TRBJ2-1; possible D gene TRBD1, 5 bases. The CDR3 is 15 residues long. The V gene lost 0 bases and the J gene lost 4 bases, with 11 bases spanning the gap. Germline CDR1 is SGDLS and CDR2 is YYNGEE. The CDR3 bases are TGTGCCAGCAGCGTAGCTCAGGGAAGTTACAATGAGCAGTTCTTC. Translating gives CASSVAQGSYNEQFF.

The chain uses TRBV4-1 and TRBJ1-2, with D tentatively TRBD1 (6 bases). Trimming shortened V by 1 base and J by 10 bases, and 13 bases separated the two germline ends. Germline V lookup: CDR1 MGHRA, CDR2 YSYEKL. The CDR3 is 13 amino acids. CDR3 DNA sequence: TGCGCCAGCAGCCAAGCCACAGGGCCTGACTACACCTTC. Residues: CASSQATGPDYTF.